This T cell receptor beta chain was captured by sequencing in a study of glioma-infiltrating T cells after dendritic cell vaccination. Study information: Samples are from glioblastoma patients in Phase I and II dendritic cell vaccine trials. Treatment, given 2003 to 2012, was autologous tumor lysate-pulsed dendritic cell vaccination. Three intradermal dendritic cell vaccine injections were given every two weeks. Study-wide results and limits: No direct clonality-survival link was found; a diverse polyclonal response may matter.

As for this clone: What it recognizes is unknown.

Clones were sequenced by immunoSEQ multiplex PCR, and TCRdb holds only the in-frame ones, with some missing. Among about 50,000 clones listed, roughly 87% were seen once. Trimming removed 3 bases from V and 1 base from J; junction bases left unmatched: 5. The germline CDR1 and CDR2 sequences are SEHNR and FQNEAQ (reference sequence). CDR3 length equals 16 residues. The sample here was blood, taken before dendritic cell vaccination. This clonotype originated in a human donor with glioblastoma. The V call is TRBV7-9, the J call TRBJ2-5, with TRBD1 matching over 10 bases. The CDR3 protein is CASSFLTGGRQETQYF. The CDR3 region has the DNA TGTGCCAGCAGCTTCCTGACAGGGGGCCGCCAAGAGACCCAGTACTTC.